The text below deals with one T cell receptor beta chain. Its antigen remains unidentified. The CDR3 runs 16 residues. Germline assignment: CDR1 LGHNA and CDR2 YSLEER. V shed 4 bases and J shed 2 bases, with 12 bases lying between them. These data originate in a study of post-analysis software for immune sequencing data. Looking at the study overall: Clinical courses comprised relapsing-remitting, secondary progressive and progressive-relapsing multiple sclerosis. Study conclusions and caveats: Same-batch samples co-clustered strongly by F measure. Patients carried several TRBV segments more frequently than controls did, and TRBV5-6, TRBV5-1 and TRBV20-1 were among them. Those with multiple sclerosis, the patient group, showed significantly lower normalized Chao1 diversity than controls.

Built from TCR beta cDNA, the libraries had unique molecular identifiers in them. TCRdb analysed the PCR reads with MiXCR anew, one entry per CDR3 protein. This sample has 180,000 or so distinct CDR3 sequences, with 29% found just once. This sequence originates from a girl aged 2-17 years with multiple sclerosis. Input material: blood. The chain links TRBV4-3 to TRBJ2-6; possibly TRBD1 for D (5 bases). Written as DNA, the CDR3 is TGCGCCAGCAGCCCAATCCAGGGTACTGGGGCCAACGTCCTGACTTTC. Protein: CASSPIQGTGANVLTF.